The entry below describes one T cell receptor beta chain. The antigen remains undetermined. Study processing details: In papillary thyroid cancer, a distant-metastasis classifier was built using CDR3 differences across clinicopathological groups. TCRdb reanalyzed the PCR reads with MiXCR. TCRdb's processing, not the authors', yielded these V and J calls. This sample carries some 8,500 clones, 35% to 40% of them seen once, and the ten largest clones take 20% to 25%. The data derive from a study of metastatic and nonmetastatic thyroid tumors. The study, taken as a whole, reports: Reportedly, malignant thyroid tumors had significantly higher TCR beta diversity than benign nodules, in blood and tumor.

Before thyroid surgery, none of the patients had received any treatment. The specimen was tumor tissue. The sequence was collected from a female donor with papillary thyroid cancer or a benign thyroid nodule (not recorded which). Some clones in this sample may be carry-over from other donors' samples.

Here the CDR3 reads CASSSLVGGQGKDYGYTF. The CDR3 DNA sequence: TGTGCCAGCAGCTCCCTGGTCGGGGGACAGGGAAAGGACTATGGCTACACCTTC. This sequence joins TRBV11-2 and TRBJ1-2; 9 positions match TRBD1. CDR3 length: 18 amino acids. V lost 4 bases to trimming and J lost 3 bases; unmatched junction nucleotides: 15. Germline CDR1 is SGHAT and CDR2 is FQNNGV. The entire variable domain, with the rest obtained from reference TRBV11-2 and TRBJ1-2, is as follows: EAGVAQSPRYKIIEKRQSVAFWCNPISGHATLYWYQQILGQGPKLLIQFQNNGVVDDSQLPKDRFSAERLKGVDSTLKIQPAKLEDSAVYLCASSSLVGGQGKDYGYTFGSGTRLTVV.